This T cell receptor (beta chain) was profiled in a study of cytomegalovirus exposure and HLA in healthy donors. This clone came up once. The CDR3 has 15 residues. Germline V gives CDR1 SGHTA, CDR2 FQGNSA. Losses at the gene ends were 0 bases for V and 8 bases for J; bases not matched to a gene: 10. TCRdb's copy holds only in-frame clones and misses some; the assay was immunoSEQ multiplex PCR. The sample lists roughly 110,000 clones, 88% occurring once. The sequenced material came from PBMCs. V gene TRBV7-2 combines with J gene TRBJ2-7; TRBD2 agrees at 7 bases. This receptor was identified in a woman under 30 in good health and CMV-seropositive. The CDR3 nucleotides are TGTGCCAGCAGCTTAGCTGGGGGGGATTCGCTCCAGCAGTACTTC. It translates to CASSLAGGDSLQQYF.